These 9 T cell receptor beta chains originate from one sample sequenced in a study of T-cell reconstitution after alpha-beta-depleted transplantation in children. Unique molecular identifiers were incorporated into the prepared TCRbeta library. One entry per CDR3 protein results from TCRdb running MiXCR on the PCR reads. The repertoire includes approximately 980,000 distinct CDR3 sequences, about 29% of them detected once, and under 30% sits in the top ten. Sequencing used PBMCs, mostly from graft donor cells, obtained 360 days after TCRalphabeta/CD19-depleted stem cell transplant. Receptor source: a boy younger than two who had a stem cell transplant for SCID, so the T cells may come from the graft donor.

This chain connects TRBV2 to TRBJ2-7; tentatively, D is TRBD1 or TRBD2 (7 bases each). CDR3 length equals 16 residues. Germline V lookup: CDR1 SNHLY, CDR2 FYNNEI. The ends were cut back, 8 bases at V and 4 bases at J, with 24 bases in the middle. CDR3 nucleotides: TGTGCCAGCTATGCGACACCAGGGGGAGGGGAATACGAGCAGTACTTC. It yields the protein CASYATPGGGEYEQYF.

The V and J genes are TRBV18 and TRBJ2-5, with D uncertain. Germline V gives CDR1 KGHSH, CDR2 LQKENI. The CDR3 spans 16 residues. Trimming took off 4 bases at V and 2 bases at J, with 17 bases between the two ends. DNA for the CDR3: TGTGCCAGCTCACGTCCGGCGAAGAGGATTCAAGAGACCCAGTACTTC. Its protein is CASSRPAKRIQETQYF.

This clonotype was observed many times. The chain carries TRBV5-1 and TRBJ2-1; D remains ambiguous. Germline CDR1 and CDR2: SGHRS and YFSETQ. V was trimmed by 0 bases and J by 3 bases, leaving 16 bases between them. The CDR3 has 17 amino acids. CDR3 sequence: CASSLELLPYYYNEQFF. The CDR3 nucleotides read TGCGCCAGCAGCTTGGAGCTCCTCCCCTACTACTACAATGAGCAGTTCTTC.

The chain combines TRBV27 with TRBJ2-1; TRBD1 matches 9 bases. V lost 8 bases and J lost 6; bases outside the gene matches: 14. Germline loops: CDR1 MNHEY, CDR2 SMNVEV (reference sequence). The CDR3 is made up of 16 amino acids. DNA for the CDR3: TGTGCCAGCGGGTTCCCTCACAGGGGGCAGTCCAATGAGCAGTTCTTC. Encoded protein: CASGFPHRGQSNEQFF.

This chain links TRBV20-1 with TRBJ1-2; D gene unclear. From germline, CDR1 is DFQATT and CDR2 SNEGSKA (reference sequence). V was shortened by 6 bases and J by 0 bases, with 5 bases between the two germline ends. The CDR3 covers 11 residues. CDR3 DNA: TGCAGTGCGTCCACTAACTATGGCTACACCTTC. Translation gives CSASTNYGYTF.

The rearrangement joins TRBV7-9 to TRBJ2-7, with a weak D call TRBD2 (6 bases). Trimming took off 5 bases at V and 0 bases at J, with 20 bases between the two ends. Germline lookup yields CDR1 SEHNR and CDR2 FQNEAQ (reference sequence). The CDR3 extends over 17 amino acids. The CDR3: CASSPGGTGESSYEQYF. The CDR3 nucleotides are TGTGCCAGCAGCCCAGGCGGCACGGGGGAGAGCTCCTACGAGCAGTACTTC.

For the CDR3, the DNA is TGTGCCAGCAGTTACTTGGGCATGGAAGCTTTCTTT. Translating it yields CASSYLGMEAFF. The chain is built from TRBV6-5 and TRBJ1-1; no clear D gene. This CDR3 is built from 12 residues. Trimming took off 1 base at V and 8 bases at J, with 8 bases between the two ends. The germline V gene has CDR1 MNHEY and CDR2 SVGAGI.

CDR3 region: CASSQDRAGNTDTQYF. CDR3 bases: TGTGCCAGCAGCCAAGATAGGGCGGGGAACACAGATACGCAGTATTTT. V usage is TRBV4-2 and J usage is TRBJ2-3, with a tentative D call TRBD2 (6 bases). Trimming left V 0 bases short and J 2 bases short, with 12 bases between. The CDR3 runs 16 residues. Germline CDR1 LGHNA, CDR2 YNFKEQ.

This clonotype was recorded a few times. The chain employs TRBV4-1 and TRBJ2-3; D is uncertain. The CDR3 extends over 13 amino acids. With 4 bases removed from V and 4 bases from J, the gap between germline ends came to 9 bases. CDR1 is MGHRA and CDR2 is YSYEKL in the germline V gene. The CDR3 here is CASSRREADTQYF. The CDR3 bases are TGCGCCAGCAGCCGACGTGAAGCAGATACGCAGTATTTT.